Shown below are 25 T cell receptor beta chains from a single sample sequenced in a study of siplizumab effects on memory and regulatory T cells. The data were produced by immunoSEQ multiplex PCR, yet TCRdb's version contains in-frame clones alone and is incomplete. The sample includes some 87,000 clones, 75% to 90% seen only once; the top ten take about 16%. The specimen was CD4+ T cells sorted from blood. These receptors all stem from a human donor in good health.

This clone was observed a single time. The chain links TRBV5-4 to TRBJ1-2; 8 bases map to TRBD1. The ends lost 0 bases at V and 5 bases at J; junction bases unmatched: 3. Germline V lookup: CDR1 SGHNT, CDR2 YYREEE (reference sequence). The CDR3 is 14 amino acids. The CDR3 sequence is CASSLVGQEYGYTF. CDR3 bases: TGTGCCAGCAGCTTGGTGGGACAGGAGTATGGCTACACCTTC.

The V and J genes are TRBV30 and TRBJ1-2; 10 bases match TRBD1. Germline V gene data show CDR1 as GTSNPN and CDR2 as SVGIG (reference sequence). V was clipped by 5 bases and J by 6 bases; unmatched bases: 6. The CDR3 extends over 13 amino acids. CDR3 DNA: TGTGCCTGGGGGGACAGGGGATCTGATGGCTACACCTTC. Its translation is CAWGDRGSDGYTF.

The chain employs TRBV6-1 and TRBJ2-7; possibly TRBD2 for D (6 bases). The germline CDR1 and CDR2 sequences are MNHNS and SASEGT. The CDR3 is made up of 14 amino acids. V shed 3 bases and J shed 0 bases, with 9 bases lying between them. CDR3 region: CASSERDGSYEQYF. CDR3 sequence (DNA): TGTGCCAGCAGTGAGCGGGACGGCTCCTACGAGCAGTACTTC.

The genes are TRBV7-9 and TRBJ2-3, with TRBD2 matching 9 bases. The CDR3 consists of 15 residues. V trimming: 1 base; J trimming: 2 bases; junction bases outside the gene matches: 1. CDR1 SEHNR and CDR2 FQNEAQ come from the germline V gene (reference sequence). The CDR3 loop is CASSLVAGATDTQYF. The CDR3 DNA is TGTGCCAGCAGCTTAGTAGCGGGGGCCACAGATACGCAGTATTTT.

The gene calls are TRBV9 and TRBJ2-6, with 10 bases aligning to TRBD1. Germline CDR1 reads SGDLS; CDR2 reads YYNGEE. Germline trimming cut 0 bases from V and 1 base from J; bases unmatched to any gene: 4. There are 18 residues in the CDR3. CDR3 coding DNA: TGTGCCAGCAGCGTAGCTCAGGGACAGGGGTCTGGGGCCAACGTCCTGACTTTC. It yields the protein CASSVAQGQGSGANVLTF.

The chain joins TRBV18 to TRBJ2-2; weak D call: TRBD2 (6 bases). V dropped 4 bases and J dropped 5 bases, with 17 bases sitting between them. The CDR3 length is 16 residues. The germline V gene has CDR1 KGHSH and CDR2 LQKENI. CDR3 DNA: TGTGCCAGCTCACACCAGCAGGGACGGGAGACCGGGGAGCTGTTTTTT. Encoded protein: CASSHQQGRETGELFF.

This clone was observed once. This chain connects TRBV19 to TRBJ2-5; TRBD2 agrees at 8 bases. Trimming at V came to 2 bases and at J to 2 bases, leaving 7 bases not matched to a gene. CDR1 LNHDA and CDR2 SQIVND come from the germline V gene (reference sequence). The CDR3 is made up of 16 amino acids. The CDR3 reads CASSIYPREGQETQYF. CDR3 DNA: TGTGCCAGTAGTATATACCCCCGGGAGGGTCAAGAGACCCAGTACTTC.

The chain uses TRBV5-6 and TRBJ1-2; D is undetermined. Trimming shortened V by 1 base and J by 14 bases, and 15 bases separated the two germline ends. The CDR3 loop spans 12 amino acids. CDR1 and CDR2 from the germline V gene are SGHDT and YYEEEE. DNA for the CDR3: TGTGCCAGCAGCTTGTTTGTGGCAGCGGATACCTTC. Protein sequence: CASSLFVAADTF.

This chain links TRBV4-2 with TRBJ2-1; 10 positions match TRBD2. This CDR3 is built from 17 residues. Trimming took 4 bases from V and 5 from J; bases not matched to a gene: 11. Germline CDR1 LGHNA, CDR2 YNFKEQ. The CDR3 protein is CASSLRLAGTTNNEQFF. The CDR3 nucleotides are TGTGCCAGCAGCCTTCGACTAGCGGGCACCACCAACAATGAGCAGTTCTTC.

The rearrangement joins TRBV10-3 to TRBJ1-4; tentatively, D is TRBD1 (6 bases). Between the trimmed V and J ends, which lost 6 bases and 10 bases, there was a span of 18 bases. The CDR3 runs 14 residues. The V gene's germline CDR1 is ENHRY and CDR2 SYGVKD. CDR3 loop: CAIRTTGIGGKLFF. CDR3 in DNA: TGTGCCATCAGGACAACAGGGATTGGCGGAAAACTGTTTTTT.

This rearrangement joins TRBV5-1 to TRBJ1-2; 10 bases match TRBD1. Germline loops: CDR1 SGHRS, CDR2 YFSETQ. V trimming: 4 bases; J trimming: 6 bases; junction bases outside the gene matches: 6. This CDR3 has 14 residues. CDR3 bases: TGCGCCAGCAGCCTCTGGACAGGGGGAAATGGCTACACCTTC. It specifies CASSLWTGGNGYTF.

This chain joins TRBV6-5 and TRBJ1-5, with 7 bases that match TRBD1. V gave up 6 bases and J gave up 3 bases; unmatched junction bases: 2. CDR3 size: 13 residues. Germline V CDR1 and CDR2: MNHEY, SVGAGI. The CDR3 sequence is CASSRGDNQPQHF. The CDR3 coding sequence is TGTGCCAGCAGCAGGGGGGACAATCAGCCCCAGCATTTT.

The V and J genes are TRBV30 and TRBJ2-5, with TRBD2 identical over 11 bases. V lost 5 bases, J lost 0 bases, and 2 bases stayed unmatched. Germline V CDR1 and CDR2: GTSNPN, SVGIG (reference sequence). CDR3 length: 14 residues. In DNA form, the CDR3 reads TGTGCCTGGGGGACTAGCGGTCACCAAGAGACCCAGTACTTC. Translating gives CAWGTSGHQETQYF.

V usage is TRBV4-1 and J usage is TRBJ1-2, with 9 bases matching TRBD1. The germline V gene has CDR1 MGHRA and CDR2 YSYEKL. With V trimmed by 4 bases and J by 7 bases, 10 bases remained unmatched. CDR3 size: 15 residues. The CDR3 sequence is CASSPWDRDPGGYTF. CDR3 nucleotides: TGCGCCAGCAGCCCCTGGGACAGGGACCCTGGTGGCTACACCTTC.

The genes are TRBV27 and TRBJ1-1, with D unclear. This CDR3 has 11 residues. Germline loops: CDR1 MNHEY, CDR2 SMNVEV (reference sequence). Trimming took off 6 bases at V and 1 base at J, with 3 bases between the two ends. The CDR3: CASRGNTEAFF. The CDR3 DNA follows: TGTGCCAGCAGGGGGAACACTGAAGCTTTCTTT.

This chain links TRBV19 with TRBJ2-1; no definite D call. CDR1 and CDR2 (germline): LNHDA, SQIVND (reference sequence). V lost 3 bases, J lost 0 bases, and 12 bases lay in between. The CDR3 runs 16 residues. The CDR3 loop is CASSMGNPSSYNEQFF. The CDR3 DNA reads as TGTGCCAGTAGTATGGGCAACCCAAGCTCCTACAATGAGCAGTTCTTC. The complete variable domain, with remaining parts taken from reference TRBV19 and TRBJ2-1, reads DGGITQSPKYLFRKEGQNVTLSCEQNLNHDAMYWYRQDPGQGLRLIYYSQIVNDFQKGDIAEGYSVSREKKESFPLTVTSAQKNPTAFYLCASSMGNPSSYNEQFFGPGTRLTVL.

V gene TRBV7-2 combines with J gene TRBJ1-5, with 9 bases that match TRBD1. This CDR3 has 14 amino acids. Germline CDR1 SGHTA, CDR2 FQGNSA. V gave up 2 bases and J gave up 7 bases; unmatched junction bases: 3. CDR3 region: CASSLHGQGQPQHF. The CDR3 bases are TGTGCCAGCAGCTTACACGGACAGGGGCAGCCCCAGCATTTT.

The chain recombines TRBV2 with TRBJ1-5; D gene ambiguous. V was cut by 5 bases and J by 5 bases, with 10 bases left in between. CDR3 length: 13 amino acids. Germline V gene lookup returns CDR1 SNHLY and CDR2 FYNNEI. The CDR3 here is CASSRVRDQPQHF. The CDR3 region has the DNA TGTGCCAGCAGTCGAGTAAGGGATCAGCCCCAGCATTTT.

The chain uses TRBV6-6 and TRBJ2-5, with a possible D match to TRBD1 (6 bases). Trimming removed 5 bases from V and 4 bases from J, with 14 bases in between. The CDR3 runs 14 residues. CDR1 is MNHNY, CDR2 SVGAGI, per germline (reference sequence). CDR3 loop: CASSDGTRRETQYF. CDR3 DNA: TGTGCCAGCAGTGACGGGACAAGGCGAGAGACCCAGTACTTC.

J is TRBJ1-1 and V is TRBV29-1; 9 bases line up with TRBD1. Germline CDR1 SQVTM, CDR2 ANQGSEA. V gave up 5 bases and J gave up 5 bases; unmatched junction bases: 6. The CDR3 runs to 13 residues. As DNA, the CDR3 is TGCAGCGTTCGACAGGGGGACTTTACTGAAGCTTTCTTT. This sequence encodes CSVRQGDFTEAFF.

The chain has TRBV19 and TRBJ2-1, with TRBD2 matching 14 bases. This CDR3 is 17 amino acids long. With V trimmed by 5 bases and J by 7 bases, 10 bases remained unmatched. Germline-derived CDR1 and CDR2 are LNHDA and SQIVND (reference sequence). CDR3 sequence: CASSDRGLAGVKNEQFF. The CDR3 nucleotides are TGTGCCAGTAGTGACCGGGGACTAGCGGGAGTTAAAAATGAGCAGTTCTTC.

V usage is TRBV5-1 and J usage is TRBJ2-3, with D perhaps matching TRBD2 (5 bases). V lost 5 bases and J 2 bases, leaving 9 bases between the germline ends. Germline loops: CDR1 SGHRS, CDR2 YFSETQ. This CDR3 is 13 amino acids long. The CDR3 DNA reads as TGCGCCAGCAGGAGGGAGCCCACAGATACGCAGTATTTT. Amino acid sequence: CASRREPTDTQYF.

V is TRBV28 and J is TRBJ2-6; TRBD1 aligns across 9 bases. There are 16 residues in the CDR3. Trimming took 4 bases from V and 5 from J; bases not matched to a gene: 6. CDR1 is MDHEN and CDR2 is SYDVKM in the germline V gene. The CDR3 loop is CASSSPQGARANVLTF. CDR3 nucleotide sequence: TGTGCCAGCAGTTCCCCACAGGGGGCGCGGGCCAACGTCCTGACTTTC.

This chain connects TRBV6-1 to TRBJ1-2; the D is unclear. V lost 8 bases to trimming and J lost 3 bases, with 10 bases between them. Germline V gene lookup returns CDR1 MNHNS and CDR2 SASEGT. The CDR3 runs 12 residues. This CDR3 is CASRRADYGYTF. CDR3 coding DNA: TGTGCCAGCCGGCGGGCAGACTATGGCTACACCTTC.

The chain employs TRBV11-2 and TRBJ1-4, with 7 bases aligning to TRBD1. This CDR3 region has 14 residues. Trimming took 7 bases from V and 7 from J; bases not matched to a gene: 9. Per the germline V gene, CDR1 is SGHAT and CDR2 is FQNNGV. CDR3 sequence reads: CASTITGAGEKLFF. Written as DNA, the CDR3 is TGTGCCAGCACCATTACAGGGGCCGGTGAAAAACTGTTTTTT.